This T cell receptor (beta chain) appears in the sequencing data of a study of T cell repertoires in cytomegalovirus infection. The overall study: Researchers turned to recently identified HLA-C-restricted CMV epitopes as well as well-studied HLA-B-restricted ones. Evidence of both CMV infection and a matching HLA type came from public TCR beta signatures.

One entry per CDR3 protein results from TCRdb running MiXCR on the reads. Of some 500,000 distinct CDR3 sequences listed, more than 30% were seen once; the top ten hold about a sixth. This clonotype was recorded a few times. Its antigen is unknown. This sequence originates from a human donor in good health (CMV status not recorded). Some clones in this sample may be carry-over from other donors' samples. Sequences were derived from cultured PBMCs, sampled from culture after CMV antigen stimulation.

The CDR3 loop reads CASSGGQNYEQYF. The DNA for the CDR3 is TGTGCCAGCAGTGGGGGACAGAACTACGAGCAGTACTTC. The rearrangement joins TRBV2 to TRBJ2-7, with 7 nucleotides matching TRBD1. CDR1 is SNHLY, CDR2 FYNNEI, per germline. This CDR3 spans 13 amino acids. J lost 3 bases, V lost 4 bases, and 3 bases had no gene match. Full variable domain (outside the CDR3, taken from reference TRBV2 and TRBJ2-7): EPEVTQTPSHQVTQMGQEVILRCVPISNHLYFYWYRQILGQKVEFLVSFYNNEISEKSEIFDDQFSVERPDGSNFTLKIRSTKLEDSAMYFCASSGGQNYEQYFGPGTRLTVT.